This T cell receptor (beta chain) is drawn from a study of CD4 T cells in relation to SARS-CoV-2 and coronaviruses. About the research overall: After roughly 11 days of antigen culture, PBMC TCR beta CDR3s were sequenced. No peptide or an HIV-1 Nef peptide pool served as negative control. Notes on the study in general: This crossreactivity analysis covered spike protein alone, no other viral proteins.

In the case of this clone: Its antigen is unidentified.

Germline V gene data show CDR1 as MNHEY and CDR2 as SVGEGT. V gave up 6 bases and J gave up 2 bases; unmatched junction bases: 6. The CDR3 extends over 16 amino acids. Produced via immunoSEQ multiplex PCR; TCRdb's table is partial and in-frame only. The sample has 24,000 or so clones; roughly four fifths are singletons. Before the COVID-19 pandemic, during about 2011-2019, CD4+ T cells were taken from unexposed donors. After approximately 10 days of culture, CD4+ T cells were isolated. The origin of this receptor is a human donor in good health. Source material: CD4+ T cells from PBMCs, cultured in vitro. The rearrangement joins TRBV6-2 or TRBV6-3 to TRBJ2-1; the match to TRBD2 covers 11 bases. The CDR3 is CASSQLAGAPYNEQFF. In DNA form, the CDR3 reads TGTGCCAGCAGCCAACTAGCGGGGGCCCCCTACAATGAGCAGTTCTTC.